This TCR beta chain was retrieved from a study of blood T cell repertoires in COVID-19. Sequencing used immunoSEQ multiplex PCR; TCRdb keeps in-frame clones, though not all of them. This sample has 150,000 to 200,000 clones, with around 83% found just once. The germline gives CDR1 SGHTA, CDR2 FQGNSA. V was pared by 5 bases and J by 7 bases, with 6 bases between. The CDR3 runs to 11 residues. The TCR originated in a man younger than 35 with acute or convalescent COVID-19. Sequenced material: peripheral blood. This chain joins TRBV7-2 and TRBJ2-4; the D gene is possibly TRBD2 (5 bases). The CDR3 DNA reads TGTGCCAGCAGCACGGGGAACATTCAGTACTTC. It encodes CASSTGNIQYF.